This T cell receptor beta chain derives from a study of neurological immune-mediated disorders (dated by TCRdb to the late 2010s). For the study in its entirety: Peripheral blood TCR-beta repertoires from HTLV-I-associated myelopathy (HAM/TSP) patients, multiple sclerosis patients and healthy controls were compared by UMI-based sequencing. Longitudinal samples, technical triplicates and paired sorted CD4+ and CD8+ T-cell subsets, alongside PBMC samples, were included among the approximately 99 TCR-beta libraries. Longitudinal HAM/TSP and healthy donors had 3 time-points each (3-40 month intervals). The cohort was made up of 68 subjects, consisting of some 15 HAM/TSP patients, around 35 multiple sclerosis patients and around 20 healthy controls.

In its sample, this clonotype was seen many times. Its antigen is currently not known. It has no much larger one-base neighbor in the sample; base qualities were not kept. The research as a whole found: Expanded clones from different subjects shared no identical CDR3 amino acid sequences, which suggests that TCR-beta repertoires were private in all groups. TCR clonal expansion was highest in HAM/TSP patients and lowest in MS patients, with MS patients falling below even healthy controls.

cDNA was synthesized by template-switch 5'RACE using a primer with a 10-nucleotide random unique molecular identifier that tagged each TCR transcript. Each sequencing run produced over 170 million TCR-beta sequences covering 15-18 subjects. Total RNA was extracted with the RNeasy kit. The KAPA Real-time Library Amplification kit was used to amplify TCR-beta VDJ regions with primers for the TCR constant region and the 5'RACE anchor. Sample indexes and Illumina adaptors were added in a first PCR, after which library yield was increased in a second PCR. The roughly 650 bp TCR product was size-selected on a 2% E-gel SizeSelection system after Ampure bead purification. Library quality was checked on a Bioanalyzer, concentration was measured with Qubit, and libraries were quantified with the Kapa Library Quantification kit before pooling. Libraries were sequenced paired-end 2 x 150 bp on an Illumina HiSeq 2500. To increase sequence diversity, about 23-30% phiX was spiked into each library pool. The authors processed their data as follows. The UMI-based MiGEC pipeline processed quality-filtered reads and removed over 90% of raw TCR sequences during error correction. VDJ genes were aligned to IMGT germline references, and each clonotype was defined by a unique CDR3 amino acid sequence together with V-J genes. Clonal expansion, Shannon diversity, and CDR3 relatedness (CalcPairwiseDistances, ClusterSamples) were evaluated with VDJtools, and phylogenetic trees were built with CLCbio workbench. Clones with at least 8 unique UMIs were defined as expanded, with this threshold being based on coefficient-of-variation modelling across technical triplicates. TCRdb handled the public reads itself, with Q25 trimming in fastp and clone calling in MiXCR, and kept productive beta chains. For every CDR3 protein sequence, its rows merge into one entry that carries the most common genes and DNA. The V and J calls shown here were made by TCRdb, not taken from the authors' results. The sample has tens of thousands of distinct CDR3 sequences on record, roughly 13% of them singletons. The ten largest clones add up to approximately 5% of the sample.

The time point tag for this specimen amounts to: longitudinal time-point 2. For unsorted PBMC libraries, 2 million PBMCs were used after storage in RNAlater at -80 degrees C until RNA extraction. Peripheral blood was subjected to Ficoll-Hypaque density gradient centrifugation to isolate PBMCs, which were then cryopreserved in liquid nitrogen. The source of this sequence is a female donor with HTLV-1-associated myelopathy (HAM/TSP). Sequencing was carried out using PBMCs.

In nucleotide form, the sequence is TGTGCCAGCAGCACAGGGGGGTACGAGCAGTACTTC. This gives the protein CASSTGGYEQYF. The chain is assembled from TRBV12-3 or TRBV12-4 and TRBJ2-7; 8 nucleotides in the junction match TRBD1. V and J are trimmed by 6 bases and 4 bases, and the gene matches miss 2 bases of the junction. From cysteine to phenylalanine, the CDR3 is 12 amino acids long. Only the CDR3 DNA stays, 36 bases, in frame from base 1.